A single sample gave rise to the 2 T cell receptor beta chains below, sequenced in a study of blood T cell repertoires in COVID-19. This table comes from immunoSEQ multiplex PCR, and its TCRdb copy is limited to in-frame clones, with some not included. The profile covers 200,000 to 250,000 clones, with about four fifths appearing a single time and approximately 1.3% taken by the ten largest. What was sequenced was PBMCs or T cells enriched from blood (not recorded which). The receptors come from a woman in her 40s with acute COVID-19.

This chain connects TRBV28 to TRBJ2-7; TRBD2 matches 12 bases. The CDR3 covers 16 residues. CDR1 is MDHEN and CDR2 is SYDVKM in the germline V gene. The V segment lost 4 bases and the J segment 0 bases; nucleotides outside the gene matches: 4. CDR3 bases: TGTGCCAGCAGTTCTAGCGGGAGGGTATACTCCTACGAGCAGTACTTC. Translated, it gives CASSSSGRVYSYEQYF.

This clone was seen once. V and J are TRBV9 and TRBJ1-4; 10 positions match TRBD1. The CDR3 has 15 amino acids. Germline V gene sequence: CDR1 SGDLS, CDR2 YYNGEE. J was trimmed by 10 bases and V by 3 bases; bases with no gene match: 9. The CDR3, as DNA: TGTGCCAGCAGCGGGACCGGGACAGGGGCTGGAAAACTGTTTTTT. Translating it yields CASSGTGTGAGKLFF.